The TCR beta chain under discussion was sequenced for a study of T cell changes during pregnancy in multiple sclerosis. The V gene's germline CDR1 is SEHNR and CDR2 FQNEAQ (reference sequence). V was cut by 5 bases and J by 2 bases, with 8 bases left in between. The CDR3 consists of 13 residues. The table came from immunoSEQ multiplex PCR; TCRdb's copy has only in-frame clones and leaves some out. The sample holds 35,000 to 50,000 clones, 75% to 95% seen once. There are a few counts of this clone. Sequenced here: CD4+ T cells from peripheral blood mononuclear cells, sampled after pregnancy. The receptor comes from a female donor in good health, enrolled as a control in a pregnancy study. The chain is built from TRBV7-9 and TRBJ2-3; maybe TRBD2 (5 bases). The CDR3 sequence is CASSPEVTDTQYF. The CDR3 DNA is TGTGCCAGCAGCCCGGAGGTCACAGATACGCAGTATTTT.